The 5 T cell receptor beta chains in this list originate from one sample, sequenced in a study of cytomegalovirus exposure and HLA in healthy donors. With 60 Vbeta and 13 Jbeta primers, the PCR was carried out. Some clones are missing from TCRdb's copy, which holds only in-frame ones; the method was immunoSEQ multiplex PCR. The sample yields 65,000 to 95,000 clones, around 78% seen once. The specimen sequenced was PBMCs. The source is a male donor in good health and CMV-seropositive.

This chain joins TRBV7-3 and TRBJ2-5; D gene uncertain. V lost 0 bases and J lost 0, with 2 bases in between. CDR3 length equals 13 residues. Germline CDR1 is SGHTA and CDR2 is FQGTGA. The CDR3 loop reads CASSLTYQETQYF. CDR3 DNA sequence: TGTGCCAGCAGCTTAACCTACCAAGAGACCCAGTACTTC.

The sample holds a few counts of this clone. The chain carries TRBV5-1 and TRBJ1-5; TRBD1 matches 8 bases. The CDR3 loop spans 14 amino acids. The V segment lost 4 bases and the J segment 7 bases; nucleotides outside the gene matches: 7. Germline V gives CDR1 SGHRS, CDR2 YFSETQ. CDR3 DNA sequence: TGCGCCAGCAGCGCCGACAGGGGAGGCCAGCCCCAGCATTTT. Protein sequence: CASSADRGGQPQHF.

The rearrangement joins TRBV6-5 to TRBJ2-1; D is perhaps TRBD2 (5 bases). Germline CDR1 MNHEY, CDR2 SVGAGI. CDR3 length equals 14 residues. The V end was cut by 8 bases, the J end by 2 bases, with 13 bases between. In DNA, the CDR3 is TGTGCCAGCCAACCCACCGGGGCCTACAATGAGCAGTTCTTC. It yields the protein CASQPTGAYNEQFF.

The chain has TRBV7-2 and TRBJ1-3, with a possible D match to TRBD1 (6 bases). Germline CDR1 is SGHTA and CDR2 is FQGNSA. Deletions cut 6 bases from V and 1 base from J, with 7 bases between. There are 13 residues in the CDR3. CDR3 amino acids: CASSTGSGNTIYF. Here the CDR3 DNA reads TGTGCCAGCAGTACAGGGTCTGGAAACACCATATATTTT.

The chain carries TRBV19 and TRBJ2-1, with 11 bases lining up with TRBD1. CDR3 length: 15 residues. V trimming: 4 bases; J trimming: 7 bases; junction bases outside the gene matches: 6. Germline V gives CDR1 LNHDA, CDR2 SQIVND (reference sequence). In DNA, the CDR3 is TGTGCCAGTAGTAGGTCGGACAGGGGGCCGAATGAGCAGTTCTTC. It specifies CASSRSDRGPNEQFF.